This entry lists 4 T cell receptor beta chains sequenced from one sample in a study of shared clonotypes between healthy human individuals (dated by TCRdb to the early 2020s). Libraries were prepared through the immunoSEQ multiplex PCR assay. In its TCRdb copy, this immuneACCESS table keeps in-frame sequences only and misses some clones. Where compared with another copy, unresolved V genes explain less than half of these, and the others have no known cause. The sample table holds approximately 2,300,000 clones, of which approximately 90% were seen once. Of the sample, around 0.4% is held by the ten largest clones. The sequenced sample was naive CD4+ T cells from PBMCs. Interpreted using the paper, the cell subset or site label stands for: CD45RA+ positively selected. The receptor source for this set is a man aged 18 to 30 in good health. Some clones in this sample may be carry-over from other donors' samples.

This chain connects TRBV28 to TRBJ1-2, with 8 bases matching TRBD1. The V and J ends lost 2 bases and 12 bases, in that order; junction bases with no gene match: 17. Germline CDR1 MDHEN, CDR2 SYDVKM. The CDR3 is 16 residues long. DNA for the CDR3: TGTGCCAGCAGTTTAACCTTTGGGGGGACAGGTGCTTCGGACACCTTC. Translated, it gives CASSLTFGGTGASDTF.

The chain couples TRBV2 to TRBJ1-2; D call uncertain. The germline V gene has CDR1 SNHLY and CDR2 FYNNEI. This CDR3 has 13 amino acids. Trimming took off 4 bases at V and 5 bases at J, with 11 bases between the two ends. The CDR3 sequence is CASSGFSAYGYTF. CDR3 bases: TGTGCCAGCAGTGGGTTTAGTGCTTATGGCTACACCTTC.

The chain recombines TRBV4-1 with TRBJ2-1; 11 bases are a match to TRBD1. There are 16 residues in the CDR3. After removal of 1 base from V and 6 bases from J, the junction contained 5 bases not matched to a gene. CDR1 is MGHRA, CDR2 YSYEKL, per germline. CDR3 in amino acids: CASSQVPGQGVNEQFF. The DNA for the CDR3 is TGCGCCAGCAGCCAAGTACCGGGACAGGGGGTCAATGAGCAGTTCTTC.

The V gene is TRBV27, the J gene TRBJ1-1; no clear D gene. The V end was cut by 8 bases, the J end by 1 base, with 14 bases between. Per the germline V gene, CDR1 is MNHEY and CDR2 is SMNVEV (reference sequence). This CDR3 contains 14 residues. CDR3 residues: CASSRLGGNTEAFF. CDR3 in DNA: TGTGCCAGCTCTAGGCTGGGAGGGAACACTGAAGCTTTCTTT.